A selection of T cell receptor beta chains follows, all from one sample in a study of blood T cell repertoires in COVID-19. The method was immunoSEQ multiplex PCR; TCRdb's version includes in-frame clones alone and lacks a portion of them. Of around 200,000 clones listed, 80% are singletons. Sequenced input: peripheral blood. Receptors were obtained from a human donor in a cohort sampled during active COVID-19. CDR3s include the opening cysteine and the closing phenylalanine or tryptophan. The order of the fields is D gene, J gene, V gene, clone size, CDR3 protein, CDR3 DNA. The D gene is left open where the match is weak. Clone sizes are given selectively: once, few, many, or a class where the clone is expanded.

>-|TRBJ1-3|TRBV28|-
CASRPGGRPGNTIYF
TGTGCCAGCAGGCCCGGGGGGCGACCTGGAAACACCATATATTTT
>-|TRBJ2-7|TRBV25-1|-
CASSELGGMDYEQYF
TGTGCCAGCAGTGAGCTAGGCGGGATGGACTACGAGCAGTACTTC
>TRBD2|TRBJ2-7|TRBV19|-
CASSINRRDYRPYEQYF
TGTGCCAGTAGTATTAACCGCCGGGACTACCGACCCTACGAGCAGTACTTC
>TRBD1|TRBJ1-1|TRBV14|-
CASSHLKGTGGSEAFF
TGTGCCAGCAGCCACCTCAAGGGGACAGGGGGCTCTGAAGCTTTCTTT
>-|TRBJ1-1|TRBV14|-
CASSPLNTDTGAFF
TGTGCCAGCAGCCCCCTTAACACGGACACTGGGGCTTTCTTT
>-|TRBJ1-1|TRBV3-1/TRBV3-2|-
CASSQEGGTEAFF
TGTGCCAGCAGCCAAGAAGGGGGCACTGAAGCTTTCTTT
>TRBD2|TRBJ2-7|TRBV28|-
CASRRTSGKYEQYF
TGTGCCAGCAGGCGGACTAGCGGGAAATACGAGCAGTACTTC
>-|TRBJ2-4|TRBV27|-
CASSYGYKNIQYF
TGTGCCAGCAGTTACGGGTACAAAAACATTCAGTACTTC
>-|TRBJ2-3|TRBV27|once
CASSFTGPSTDTQYF
TGTGCCAGCAGTTTTACCGGTCCTAGCACAGATACGCAGTATTTT
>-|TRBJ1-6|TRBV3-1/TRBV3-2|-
CASSQVGGQLGSPLHF
TGTGCCAGCAGCCAAGTCGGGGGGCAACTAGGTTCACCCCTCCACTTT
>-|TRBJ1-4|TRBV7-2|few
CASSLVADEKLFF
TGTGCCAGCAGCTTAGTCGCGGATGAAAAACTGTTTTTT
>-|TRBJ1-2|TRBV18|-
CASSPRENYGYTF
TGTGCCAGCTCACCAAGAGAGAACTATGGCTACACCTTC
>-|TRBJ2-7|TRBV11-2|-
CASSLGQSYEQYF
TGTGCCAGCAGCTTAGGACAGTCCTACGAGCAGTACTTC
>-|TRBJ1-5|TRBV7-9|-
CASSPLRQMNSNQPQHF
TGTGCCAGCAGCCCGCTTCGACAGATGAATAGCAATCAGCCCCAGCATTTT
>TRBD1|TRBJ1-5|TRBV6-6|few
CASSLQGRSNQPQHF
TGTGCCAGCAGTCTACAGGGGCGTAGCAATCAGCCCCAGCATTTT
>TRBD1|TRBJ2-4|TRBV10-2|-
CASSDAGQGARNIQYF
TGCGCCAGCAGTGACGCGGGACAGGGGGCGCGAAACATTCAGTACTTC
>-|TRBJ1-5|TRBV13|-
CASSFGVSNQPQHF
TGTGCCAGCAGCTTCGGGGTTAGCAATCAGCCCCAGCATTTT
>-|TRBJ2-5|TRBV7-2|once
CASSSMRGGETQYF
TGTGCCAGCAGCTCAATGAGGGGGGGGGAGACCCAGTACTTC
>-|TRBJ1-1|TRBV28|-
CASSFPGRLRGTEAFF
TGTGCCAGCAGTTTTCCCGGACGGCTCAGGGGAACTGAAGCTTTCTTT
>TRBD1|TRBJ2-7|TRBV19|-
CASSSGTGGKDEQYF
TGTGCCAGTAGTAGCGGGACAGGGGGAAAGGACGAGCAGTACTTC
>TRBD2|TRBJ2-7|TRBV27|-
CASSLGGDEVF
TGTGCCAGCAGTTTAGGGGGGGACGAGGTCTTC
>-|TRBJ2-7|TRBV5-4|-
CASSLLGDFHEQYF
TGTGCCAGCAGCTTGTTGGGGGACTTCCACGAGCAGTACTTC
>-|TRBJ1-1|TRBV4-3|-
CASSQVLLNTEAFF
TGCGCCAGCAGCCAAGTTCTCCTGAACACTGAAGCTTTCTTT
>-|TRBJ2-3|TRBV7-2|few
CASSLGGNTDTQYF
TGTGCCAGCAGCTTGGGCGGGAACACAGATACGCAGTATTTT
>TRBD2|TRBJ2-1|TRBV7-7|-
CASSLNSGSMNEQFF
TGTGCCAGCAGCTTAAACAGCGGGAGCATGAATGAGCAGTTCTTC
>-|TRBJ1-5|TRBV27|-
CAVGARSNQPQHF
TGTGCCGTGGGGGCGCGGAGCAATCAGCCCCAGCATTTT
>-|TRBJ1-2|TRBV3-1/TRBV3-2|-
CASSQTYRGGYGYTF
TGTGCCAGCAGCCAGACGTACCGGGGGGGCTATGGCTACACCTTC
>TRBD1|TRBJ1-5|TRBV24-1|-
CATSATGQGAGNQPQHF
TGTGCCACCAGTGCAACGGGACAGGGGGCAGGCAATCAGCCCCAGCATTTT
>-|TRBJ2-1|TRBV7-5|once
CARSLGREQFF
TGTGCCAGAAGCTTAGGGCGGGAGCAGTTCTTC
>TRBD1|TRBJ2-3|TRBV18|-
CASSPRPKQGADTQYF
TGTGCCAGCTCACCCCGGCCCAAACAGGGGGCAGATACGCAGTATTTT
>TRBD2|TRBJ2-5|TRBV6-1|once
CASSENLAGVGETQYF
TGTGCCAGCAGTGAAAACCTAGCGGGAGTTGGAGAGACCCAGTACTTC
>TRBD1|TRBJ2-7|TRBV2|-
CASSVPTGVGSYEQYF
TGTGCCAGCAGTGTACCGACAGGGGTTGGCTCCTACGAGCAGTACTTC
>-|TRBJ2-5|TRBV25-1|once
CASSREETQYF
TGTGCCAGCAGTAGGGAGGAGACCCAGTACTTC
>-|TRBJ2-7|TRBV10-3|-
CATNRGQGGTYEQYF
TGTGCCACCAACCGAGGACAGGGAGGGACCTACGAGCAGTACTTC
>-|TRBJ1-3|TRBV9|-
CASTRQWGNTIYF
TGTGCCAGCACCCGACAGTGGGGAAACACCATATATTTT
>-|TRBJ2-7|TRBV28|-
CASTRQNYEQYF
TGTGCCAGCACCCGACAGAACTACGAGCAGTACTTC
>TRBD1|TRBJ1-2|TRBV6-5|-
CASSYRAGGQGYTF
TGTGCCAGCAGTTACAGGGCAGGGGGCCAAGGCTACACCTTC
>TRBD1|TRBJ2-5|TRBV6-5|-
CASSYGGQLQETQYF
TGTGCCAGCAGTTACGGGGGACAGCTCCAAGAGACCCAGTACTTC
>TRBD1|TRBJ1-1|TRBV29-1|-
CSVAFGTGGTEAFF
TGCAGCGTTGCCTTTGGGACAGGGGGCACTGAAGCTTTCTTT
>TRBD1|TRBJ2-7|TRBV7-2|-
CASSHGQGNYEQYF
TGTGCCAGCAGCCACGGACAGGGGAACTACGAGCAGTACTTC
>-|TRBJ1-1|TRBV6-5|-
CASSYSLGEAFF
TGTGCCAGCAGTTACTCGCTTGGCGAAGCTTTCTTT
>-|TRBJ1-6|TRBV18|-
CASSQNRDNSPLHF
TGTGCCAGCTCACAAAACAGGGATAATTCACCCCTCCACTTT
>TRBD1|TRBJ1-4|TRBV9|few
CASSGGTVSSEKLFF
TGTGCCAGCAGCGGCGGGACAGTCTCTTCCGAAAAACTGTTTTTT
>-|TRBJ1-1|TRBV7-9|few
CASSLSGVGTEAFF
TGTGCCAGCAGCTTATCAGGGGTTGGGACTGAAGCTTTCTTT
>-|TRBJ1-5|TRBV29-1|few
CSVSSGYSNQPQHF
TGCAGCGTCTCCTCAGGGTATAGCAATCAGCCCCAGCATTTT
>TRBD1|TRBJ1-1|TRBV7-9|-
CASRNRGNTEAFF
TGTGCCAGCAGGAACAGGGGGAACACTGAAGCTTTCTTT
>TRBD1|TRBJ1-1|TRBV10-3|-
CAIMAGGTEAFF
TGTGCCATCATGGCAGGGGGAACTGAAGCTTTCTTT
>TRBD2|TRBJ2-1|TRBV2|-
CASSAELAGVGYEQFF
TGTGCCAGCAGTGCGGAACTAGCGGGAGTGGGGTATGAGCAGTTCTTC
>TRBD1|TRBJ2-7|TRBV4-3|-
CASSHGTGMVEQYF
TGCGCCAGCAGCCACGGGACAGGGATGGTCGAGCAGTACTTC
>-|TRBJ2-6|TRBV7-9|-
CASSLAGRVSGANVLTF
TGTGCCAGCAGCTTAGCGGGCAGGGTCTCTGGGGCCAACGTCCTGACTTTC
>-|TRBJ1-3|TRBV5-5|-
CASSLWRGGNTIYF
TGTGCCAGCAGCTTGTGGAGGGGTGGAAACACCATATATTTT
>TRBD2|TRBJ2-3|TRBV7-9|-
CASMQGRGPYTDTQYF
TGTGCCAGCATGCAAGGGAGGGGCCCCTACACAGATACGCAGTATTTT
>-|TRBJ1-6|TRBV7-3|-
CASSLSGRGYSPLHF
TGTGCCAGCAGCTTAAGTGGAAGGGGGTATTCACCCCTCCACTTT
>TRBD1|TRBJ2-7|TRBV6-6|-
CASRGGQGGDEQYF
TGTGCCAGCAGGGGAGGACAGGGGGGCGACGAGCAGTACTTC
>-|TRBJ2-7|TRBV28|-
CATTETRIYEQYF
TGTGCCACCACCGAGACTAGAATCTACGAGCAGTACTTC
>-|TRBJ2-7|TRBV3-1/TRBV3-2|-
CASSQDGRDLDEQYF
TGTGCCAGCAGCCAAGACGGCAGGGATCTCGACGAGCAGTACTTC
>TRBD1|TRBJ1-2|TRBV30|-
CAWRRGTRDSSSFTF
TGTGCCTGGAGGCGAGGAACCCGGGACAGTTCCAGTTTCACCTTC
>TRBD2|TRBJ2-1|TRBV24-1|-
CATSSGTALAGGFHEQFF
TGTGCCACCTCGAGCGGGACAGCTCTAGCGGGAGGGTTCCATGAGCAGTTCTTC